This T cell receptor (beta chain) was captured in a study of beta chain features in type 1 diabetes. Study details: Cells sorted and examined across all samples totaled roughly 100,000,000.

This clone was seen only a few times. Its antigen is not identified. Study-wide results and caveats: A definitive answer on HLA type influencing TCRB rearrangement was not reached here. In patients and controls equally, PCR might favor templates that are shorter.

The germline V gene encodes CDR1 SGHNT and CDR2 YYREEE (reference sequence). V was cut by 7 bases and J by 3 bases, with 29 bases left in between. CDR3 length: 18 residues. Sequenced material consisted of expressed TCRB transcripts (all of the isolated RNA was reverse transcribed). The protocol was immunoSEQ multiplex PCR, while the TCRdb copy is restricted to in-frame clones and leaves out a portion. The table shows hundreds of thousands of clones, with around 16% occurring only once. Sequences were obtained from naive CD4+ T cells from blood. The TCR sequence derives from a young man in good health. This sequence joins TRBV5-4 and TRBJ2-7; possible D gene TRBD1, 5 bases. The CDR3 sequence: CASQSSGSTPISSYEQYF. In nucleotides, the CDR3 is TGTGCCAGCCAGAGTTCAGGGTCTACCCCTATCTCAAGCTACGAGCAGTACTTC.